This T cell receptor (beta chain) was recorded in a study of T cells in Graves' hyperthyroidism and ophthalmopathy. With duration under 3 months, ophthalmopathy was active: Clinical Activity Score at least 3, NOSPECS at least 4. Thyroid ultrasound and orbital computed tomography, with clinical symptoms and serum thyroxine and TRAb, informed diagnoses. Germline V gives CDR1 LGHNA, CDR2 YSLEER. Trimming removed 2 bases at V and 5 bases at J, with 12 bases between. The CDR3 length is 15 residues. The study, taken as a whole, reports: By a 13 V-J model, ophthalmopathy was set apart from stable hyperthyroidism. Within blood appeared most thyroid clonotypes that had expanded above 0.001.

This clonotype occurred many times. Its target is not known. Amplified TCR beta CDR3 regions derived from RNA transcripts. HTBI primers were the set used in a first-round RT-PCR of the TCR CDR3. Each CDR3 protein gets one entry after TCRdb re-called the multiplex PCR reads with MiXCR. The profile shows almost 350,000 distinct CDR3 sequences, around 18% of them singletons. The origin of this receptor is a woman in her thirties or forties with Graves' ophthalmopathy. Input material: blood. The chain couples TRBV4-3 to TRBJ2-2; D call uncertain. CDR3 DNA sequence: TGCGCCAGCAGCCAACCCCCCTTGGGGACCGGGGAGCTGTTTTTT. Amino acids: CASSQPPLGTGELFF.